The source of this T cell receptor (beta chain) is a study of cytomegalovirus exposure and HLA in healthy donors. The PCR employed 60 Vbeta primers together with 13 Jbeta primers. The assay was immunoSEQ multiplex PCR, and TCRdb's table has in-frame clones only and misses some. Of about 82,000 clones in the sample, roughly 80% were seen once. The CDR3 is 15 residues long. Germline assignment: CDR1 SGHDT and CDR2 YYEEEE. V shed 0 bases and J 3 bases; nucleotides not matched to a gene: 2. Notes on this clone: As yet, its antigen is unknown.

Findings and limits, study-wide: Per a prior analysis, the majority of TCR beta V segments were productive roughly 90% or roughly 30% of the time. In a later analysis, HLA-associated beta chains showed higher expansion and lower generation probabilities than comparable chains. Rarity characterized most TCR sequences, yet some public TCRs appeared in many donors. Per a later analysis, 15,000 to 20,000 TCR beta sequences showed association with HLA alleles at 0.05 false discovery rate.

The J gene is TRBJ1-5, the V gene TRBV5-6, with 8 nucleotides matching TRBD1. The clonotype was recovered from a woman aged 45-65 years in good health and CMV-seropositive. Sequenced material: PBMCs. DNA for the CDR3: TGTGCCAGCAGCTTGGGGGACAGGCCCAATCAGCCCCAGCATTTT. It translates to CASSLGDRPNQPQHF.